A single T cell receptor (beta chain) is shown here with its context. Its antigen is as yet unknown. The sample is drawn from a study of CD8+ T cells in alopecia areata. At the level of the study: Affected scalp percentage determined the severity score of treated patients. Study-level findings and limits: TCR sharing across patients was less clear than in mice, possibly HLA-related. Expanded CD8+ clones among the top 100, and scalp clonality, were significantly decreased by tofacitinib.

V lost 1 base to trimming and J lost 1 base, with 8 bases between them. CDR1 and CDR2 from the germline V gene are SGHTA and FQGNSA. The CDR3 has 15 amino acids. Extraction and reverse transcription of RNA yielded cDNA as the sequencing template. Clones were sequenced by immunoSEQ multiplex PCR, and TCRdb holds only the in-frame ones, with some missing. The sample holds about 200,000 clones, roughly 50% seen once. Treatment denoted: oral pan-JAK inhibitor, 5-10 mg twice daily. The researchers isolated CD4+ and CD8+ T cells from PBMCs by sorting. This specimen consisted of CD4+ T cells sorted from blood, obtained at week 24, from a patient treated with tofacitinib. V is TRBV7-2 and J is TRBJ1-5, with D hard to call. The TCR originated in a human donor with alopecia areata. The CDR3 DNA sequence: TGTGCCAGCAGCTTAGGATCAGAAAGCAATCAGCCCCAGCATTTT. Translating gives CASSLGSESNQPQHF.